A single sample is the source of the 7 T cell receptor beta chains below, sequenced in a study of control samples from healthy donors and cancer patients. Sequenced by immunoSEQ multiplex PCR; TCRdb stores in-frame clones only, minus some. The sample holds 170,000 or so clones, 85% to 95% seen once. The sample consisted of blood. These receptors came from a woman between 35 and 50 years old in good health.

The rearrangement links TRBV3-1 (or the pseudogene TRBV3-2) to TRBJ1-1; 8 positions agree with TRBD1. CDR1 LGHDT and CDR2 YNNKEL come from the germline V gene (reference sequence). The trim removed 1 base at V and 5 bases at J, leaving 3 bases unmatched. The CDR3 contains 14 residues. In nucleotides, the CDR3 is TGTGCCAGCAGCCAAGGGACAGGGAGAACTGAAGCTTTCTTT. Protein sequence: CASSQGTGRTEAFF.

The chain uses TRBV30 and TRBJ1-1; no firm D call. Germline V lookup: CDR1 GTSNPN, CDR2 SVGIG (reference sequence). This CDR3 is built from 13 residues. V lost 4 bases to trimming and J lost 4 bases, with 13 bases between them. Here the CDR3 reads CAWTLDAGTEAFF. In DNA form, the CDR3 reads TGTGCCTGGACCTTAGACGCGGGCACTGAAGCTTTCTTT.

The chain has TRBV10-3 and TRBJ1-6; weak D call: TRBD1 (6 bases). This CDR3 region has 15 residues. Germline V gene sequence: CDR1 ENHRY, CDR2 SYGVKD. Trimming took 3 bases from V and 8 from J, leaving 14 bases between them. CDR3 in amino acids: CAISEQGRRDSPLHF. DNA of the CDR3: TGTGCCATCAGTGAACAGGGCAGGCGGGATTCACCCCTCCACTTT.

This clone was picked up a small number of times. The V gene is TRBV11-3, the J gene TRBJ1-1, with 9 bases identical to TRBD1. The J segment lost 4 bases and the V segment lost 2 bases, leaving 8 bases of the junction unmatched. This CDR3 region has 16 residues. Germline V CDR1 and CDR2: SGHNT, YENEEA. The CDR3 DNA is TGTGCCAGCAGCTTATCCCCCGGACAGGGGCTCACTGAAGCTTTCTTT. It translates to CASSLSPGQGLTEAFF. The variable domain in full, with the rest retrieved from reference TRBV11-3 and TRBJ1-1, is EAGVVQSPRYKIIEKKQPVAFWCNPISGHNTLYWYLQNLGQGPELLIRYENEEAVDDSQLPKDRFSAERLKGVDSTLKIQPAELGDSAVYLCASSLSPGQGLTEAFFGQGTRLTVV.

This chain connects TRBV6-5 to TRBJ2-7, with 7 bases lining up with TRBD1. V dropped 6 bases and J dropped 6; count of bases not matched to a gene: 5. The length of the CDR3 is 12 residues. Germline V gives CDR1 MNHEY, CDR2 SVGAGI. DNA of the CDR3: TGTGCCAGCAGCAGAGGGACAGCCGAGCAGTACTTC. Encoded protein: CASSRGTAEQYF.

J is TRBJ1-3 and V is TRBV19; 8 bases map to TRBD1. CDR1 is LNHDA and CDR2 is SQIVND in the germline V gene (reference sequence). CDR3 length: 15 amino acids. The junction had 4 bases not matched to a gene; V was cut back by 4 bases and J by 2 bases. This CDR3 reads CASSNDRGAGNTIYF. The DNA of the CDR3 is TGTGCCAGTAGTAACGACAGGGGCGCTGGAAACACCATATATTTT.

The chain has TRBV10-1 and TRBJ2-5; 7 positions match TRBD1. Germline-derived CDR1 and CDR2 are WNHNN and SYGVQD (reference sequence). The V and J ends lost 0 bases and 4 bases, in that order; junction bases with no gene match: 8. The CDR3 spans 16 residues. DNA for the CDR3: TGCGCCAGCAGTGAGTCAACGACAGGGTTTGGAGAGACCCAGTACTTC. Translation gives CASSESTTGFGETQYF.